A single sample is the source of the 22 T cell receptor beta chains below, sequenced in a study of T cell responses to AZD1222 COVID-19 vaccine (dated by TCRdb to the early 2020s). The library relied on the immunoSEQ multiplex PCR assay. In TCRdb, the immuneACCESS table is reduced to in-frame sequences with V and J assigned. These tables do not hold every clone; where another copy was compared, an unresolved V gene accounts for under half, and the others remain unexplained. Across this sample there are some 120,000 clones, with around nine tenths seen only once. The ten biggest clones cover 12% of the sample. The time point label of this sample denotes: baseline before first vaccination. Sequenced here: peripheral blood, sampled on day 0 of AZD1222 vaccination. The source is an adult in good health.

The chain uses TRBV7-2 and TRBJ2-7; TRBD1 agrees at 7 bases. In germline, CDR1 is SGHTA, CDR2 FQGNSA. V shed 1 base and J 2 bases; nucleotides not matched to a gene: 5. The CDR3 contains 15 residues. CDR3 sequence: CASSLERTGPYEQYF. DNA of the CDR3: TGTGCCAGCAGCTTAGAGAGGACAGGCCCCTACGAGCAGTACTTC.

Regarding this clone: Additional DNA sequences in this sample encode the identical CDR3. V is TRBV7-2 and J is TRBJ2-7; D is ambiguous. The CDR3 length is 13 residues. Germline CDR1 is SGHTA and CDR2 is FQGNSA. Trimming left V 1 base short and J 3 bases short, with 7 bases between. CDR3 DNA sequence: TGTGCCAGCAGCTTAGGTACCGGCTACGAGCAGTACTTC. It translates to CASSLGTGYEQYF.

V is TRBV3-1 (or the pseudogene TRBV3-2) and J is TRBJ2-4; 7 nucleotides align to TRBD1. Unmatched junction bases numbered 9, after V lost 6 bases and J lost 10 bases. CDR3 length: 13 amino acids. From germline, CDR1 is LGHDT and CDR2 YNNKEL (reference sequence). CDR3 bases: TGTGCCAGCAGACTCACAGGGGAACCAATTCAGTACTTC. Translating gives CASRLTGEPIQYF.

The V and J genes are TRBV5-1 and TRBJ2-3, with TRBD2 identical over 10 bases. V trimming: 2 bases; J trimming: 6 bases; junction bases outside the gene matches: 6. CDR1 is SGHRS and CDR2 is YFSETQ in the germline V gene. The CDR3 is 15 residues long. The CDR3 protein is CASSLSSGSYDTQYF. The CDR3 DNA follows: TGCGCCAGCAGCTTATCTAGCGGGAGTTATGATACGCAGTATTTT.

A few counts support this clone. This rearrangement joins TRBV28 to TRBJ1-1; a possible D gene is TRBD1 (5 bases). Trimming removed 5 bases from V and 5 bases from J, with 18 bases in between. There are 15 residues in the CDR3. Germline V gene data show CDR1 as MDHEN and CDR2 as SYDVKM. As DNA, the CDR3 is TGTGCCAGCAGTCCGATGGGGGGGGTGAGGACTGAAGCTTTCTTT. Encoded protein: CASSPMGGVRTEAFF.

The chain has TRBV10-3 and TRBJ2-1; D assignment may be TRBD1 or TRBD2 (6 bases each). CDR3 length equals 16 residues. The V gene's germline CDR1 is ENHRY and CDR2 SYGVKD. V was pared by 3 bases and J by 6 bases, with 18 bases between. CDR3: CAISDGRTVAINEQFF. CDR3 nucleotides: TGTGCCATCAGTGATGGGAGGACAGTAGCAATCAATGAGCAGTTCTTC.

The chain links TRBV27 to TRBJ2-7; TRBD2 matches 7 bases. Germline V gene sequence: CDR1 MNHEY, CDR2 SMNVEV (reference sequence). This CDR3 contains 14 residues. Trimming cost V 7 bases and J 4 bases; bases outside gene matches: 10. Here the CDR3 reads CASMGLTAPYEQYF. The CDR3 DNA reads as TGTGCCAGCATGGGACTAACTGCCCCATACGAGCAGTACTTC.

The V and J genes are TRBV28 and TRBJ1-2, with 8 bases identical to TRBD1. V trimming: 7 bases; J trimming: 3 bases; junction bases outside the gene matches: 10. The germline V gene has CDR1 MDHEN and CDR2 SYDVKM. CDR3 size: 15 residues. CDR3 residues: CASTLRGQGYYGYTF. DNA for the CDR3: TGTGCCAGCACCCTCCGAGGACAGGGCTACTATGGCTACACCTTC.

The chain combines TRBV11-3 with TRBJ2-2; D is undetermined. V was shortened by 3 bases and J by 9 bases, with 11 bases between the two germline ends. The germline V gene has CDR1 SGHNT and CDR2 YENEEA. The CDR3 loop spans 13 amino acids. In nucleotides, the CDR3 is TGTGCCAGCAGCTTTTTCCCCTCCAGGGAGCTGTTTTTT. This gives the protein CASSFFPSRELFF.

The rearrangement uses TRBV14 and TRBJ1-2, with D possibly matching TRBD1 (6 bases). Germline values: CDR1 SGHDN, CDR2 FVKESK. The length of the CDR3 is 17 residues. V gave up 4 bases and J gave up 3 bases, with 21 bases separating them. As DNA, the CDR3 is TGTGCCAGCAGCCGACGCGATGACAGGACTTCGTACTATGGCTACACCTTC. Its protein is CASSRRDDRTSYYGYTF. The variable domain in full, completed from reference TRBV14 and TRBJ1-2, reads EAGVTQFPSHSVIEKGQTVTLRCDPISGHDNLYWYRRVMGKEIKFLLHFVKESKQDESGMPNNRFLAERTGGTYSTLKVQPAELEDSGVYFCASSRRDDRTSYYGYTFGSGTRLTVV.

The CDR3 is CASSSGTGGVGFGYTF. CDR3 nucleotides: TGTGCCAGCAGCTCCGGGACAGGGGGCGTTGGGTTTGGCTACACCTTC. This chain uses TRBV5-6 with TRBJ1-2; 12 bases are a match to TRBD1. There are 16 residues in the CDR3. Germline assignment: CDR1 SGHDT and CDR2 YYEEEE. Unmatched junction bases numbered 10, after V lost 3 bases and J lost 7 bases.

The chain carries TRBV19 and TRBJ2-2; 11 positions match TRBD2. The germline CDR1 and CDR2 sequences are LNHDA and SQIVND (reference sequence). With V trimmed by 6 bases and J by 5 bases, 8 bases remained unmatched. This CDR3 spans 16 amino acids. The CDR3 DNA sequence: TGTGCCAGTAGCCTACTAGCGGGAGTTCGAACCGGGGAGCTGTTTTTT. It encodes CASSLLAGVRTGELFF.

The chain links TRBV5-8 to TRBJ1-5, with D possibly matching TRBD1 (6 bases). The germline CDR1 and CDR2 sequences are SGHTS and YDEGEE. The CDR3 is 17 residues long. V lost 1 base to trimming and J lost 3 bases, with 17 bases between them. CDR3 protein: CASSLLTTGPSNQPQHF. CDR3 sequence (DNA): TGTGCCAGCAGCTTGCTCACAACAGGGCCCTCCAATCAGCCCCAGCATTTT.

The chain carries TRBV19 and TRBJ2-7; D is unresolved. V shed 4 bases and J shed 2 bases, with 15 bases lying between them. The CDR3 sequence is 15 residues long. The germline V gene has CDR1 LNHDA and CDR2 SQIVND (reference sequence). CDR3 residues: CASSTLGRTTYEQYF. The CDR3 DNA follows: TGTGCCAGTAGTACACTCGGGCGTACTACCTACGAGCAGTACTTC.

The chain recombines TRBV6-2 or TRBV6-3 with TRBJ1-2; the D is unclear. Trimming removed 2 bases at V and 8 bases at J, with 15 bases between. This CDR3 comprises 14 residues. Germline lookup yields CDR1 MNHEY and CDR2 SVGEGT. The chain's CDR3 is CASSYIALLPGYTF. The CDR3 DNA reads TGTGCCAGCAGTTACATTGCCCTTTTGCCCGGCTACACCTTC.

J is TRBJ2-5 and V is TRBV5-1, with TRBD2 matching over 7 bases. Trimming removed 7 bases from V and 1 base from J; junction bases left unmatched: 7. The CDR3 length is 14 residues. Germline V gives CDR1 SGHRS, CDR2 YFSETQ. The DNA of the CDR3 is TGCGCCAGCGAGACGGGCGGGGGCCAAGAGACCCAGTACTTC. Protein: CASETGGGQETQYF.

The chain is built from TRBV11-2 and TRBJ2-1; D call uncertain. This CDR3 region has 15 residues. V lost 7 bases and J lost 0, with 13 bases in between. Germline V lookup: CDR1 SGHAT, CDR2 FQNNGV. Written as DNA, the CDR3 is TGTGCCAGCACCAACCCGGCCAGCTCCTACAATGAGCAGTTCTTC. Translating gives CASTNPASSYNEQFF. Full variable domain (rest looked up from reference TRBV11-2 and TRBJ2-1): EAGVAQSPRYKIIEKRQSVAFWCNPISGHATLYWYQQILGQGPKLLIQFQNNGVVDDSQLPKDRFSAERLKGVDSTLKIQPAKLEDSAVYLCASTNPASSYNEQFFGPGTRLTVL.

This sequence joins TRBV5-1 and TRBJ1-2; 9 bases agree with TRBD1. The germline V gene encodes CDR1 SGHRS and CDR2 YFSETQ. The trim removed 3 bases at V and 4 bases at J, leaving 4 bases unmatched. The CDR3 totals 14 residues. CDR3 coding DNA: TGCGCCAGCAGCTCCGGACAGGGGAGCTATGGCTACACCTTC. It encodes CASSSGQGSYGYTF.

This rearrangement joins TRBV11-3 to TRBJ2-2; D is unresolved. Germline V gene sequence: CDR1 SGHNT, CDR2 YENEEA. This CDR3 region has 11 residues. V lost 5 bases to trimming and J lost 4 bases, with 2 bases between them. The CDR3 DNA is TGTGCCAGCAGCATCACCGGGGAGCTGTTTTTT. It translates to CASSITGELFF.

This clone was observed a few times. V usage is TRBV11-2 and J usage is TRBJ2-7, with 10 nucleotides matching TRBD2. The CDR3 is 16 amino acids. The germline CDR1 and CDR2 sequences are SGHAT and FQNNGV. J gave up 6 bases and V 4 bases, and 12 bases lay outside the gene matches. The CDR3: CASSSEREGPRGEQYF. The CDR3 DNA sequence: TGTGCCAGCAGCTCAGAGCGGGAGGGCCCCCGGGGCGAGCAGTACTTC.

V usage is TRBV19 and J usage is TRBJ2-2; D not resolved. CDR1 and CDR2 (germline): LNHDA, SQIVND (reference sequence). The length of the CDR3 is 15 residues. The V and J ends lost 2 bases and 0 bases respectively, with 7 bases between them. Here the CDR3 reads CASSIRVSNTGELFF. The CDR3 DNA reads TGTGCCAGTAGTATAAGGGTATCGAACACCGGGGAGCTGTTTTTT.

This clone was seen just once. The rearrangement uses TRBV11-3 and TRBJ2-5, with D tentatively TRBD2 (7 bases). CDR1 SGHNT and CDR2 YENEEA come from the germline V gene. The CDR3 spans 15 residues. Trimming left V 6 bases short and J 5 bases short, with 19 bases between. The chain's CDR3 is CASRPHSGEGETQYF. The CDR3 DNA reads as TGTGCCAGCAGACCCCACTCAGGGGAGGGGGAGACCCAGTACTTC.